This TCR beta chain was documented in a study of shared clonotypes between healthy human individuals. Trimming took off 4 bases at V and 2 bases at J, with 21 bases between the two ends. The CDR3 runs 18 residues. Measured with immunoSEQ multiplex PCR; TCRdb has only the in-frame clones, and not every one. The profile shows 2 million to 3 million clones, 93% of them singletons. The chain recombines TRBV23-1 with TRBJ1-5, with D maybe TRBD1 (6 bases). TRBV23-1 is an open reading frame, and its role is uncertain. Sequencing was performed on naive CD4+ T cells from PBMCs. Subset noted: CD45RA+ positively selected. This clonotype was sampled from a man younger than 30 in good health. Some clones in this sample may be carry-over from other donors' samples. The CDR3 sequence is CASSRGAGAGYGNQPQHF. DNA of the CDR3: TGCGCCAGCAGTCGGGGGGCTGGGGCAGGGTATGGCAATCAGCCCCAGCATTTT.